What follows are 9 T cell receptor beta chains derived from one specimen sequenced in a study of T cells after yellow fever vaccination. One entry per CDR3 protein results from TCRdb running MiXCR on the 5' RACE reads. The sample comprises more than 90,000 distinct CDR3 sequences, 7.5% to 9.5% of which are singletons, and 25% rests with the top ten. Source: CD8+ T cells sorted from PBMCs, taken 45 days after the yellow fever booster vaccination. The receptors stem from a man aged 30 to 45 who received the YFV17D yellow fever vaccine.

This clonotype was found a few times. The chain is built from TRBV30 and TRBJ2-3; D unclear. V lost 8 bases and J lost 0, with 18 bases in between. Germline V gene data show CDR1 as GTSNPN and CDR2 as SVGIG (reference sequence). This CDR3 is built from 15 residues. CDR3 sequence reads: CARGGESASTDTQYF. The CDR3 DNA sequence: TGTGCCCGCGGTGGTGAGAGTGCTAGCACAGATACGCAGTATTTT.

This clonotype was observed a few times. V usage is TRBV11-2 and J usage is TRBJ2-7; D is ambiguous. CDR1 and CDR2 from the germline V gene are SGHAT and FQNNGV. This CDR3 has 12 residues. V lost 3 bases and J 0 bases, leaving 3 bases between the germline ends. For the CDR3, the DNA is TGTGCCAGCAGCTTCCTCTCCTACGAGCAGTACTTC. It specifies CASSFLSYEQYF.

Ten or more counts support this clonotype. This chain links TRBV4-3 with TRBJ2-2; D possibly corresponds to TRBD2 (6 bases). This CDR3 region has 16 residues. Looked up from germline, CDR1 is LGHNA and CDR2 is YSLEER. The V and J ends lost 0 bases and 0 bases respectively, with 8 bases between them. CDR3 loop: CASSQDPGANTGELFF. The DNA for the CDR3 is TGCGCCAGCAGCCAAGATCCGGGGGCGAACACCGGGGAGCTGTTTTTT.

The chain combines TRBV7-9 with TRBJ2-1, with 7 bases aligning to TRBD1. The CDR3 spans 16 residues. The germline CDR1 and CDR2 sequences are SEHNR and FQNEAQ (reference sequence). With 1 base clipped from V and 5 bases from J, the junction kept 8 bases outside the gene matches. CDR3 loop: CASSLERGRGDNEQFF. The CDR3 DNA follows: TGTGCCAGCAGCTTAGAAAGGGGGCGAGGGGACAATGAGCAGTTCTTC.

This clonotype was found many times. The DNA of the CDR3 is TGCGCCAGCAGCCAACTAGCGGGAGTGAGCTCCTACGAGCAGTACTTC. Amino acid sequence: CASSQLAGVSSYEQYF. The chain carries TRBV4-3 and TRBJ2-7; 10 bases agree with TRBD2. V shed 2 bases, J shed 0 bases, and the junction held 4 bases outside the gene matches. Germline CDR1 reads LGHNA; CDR2 reads YSLEER. The CDR3 covers 16 residues.

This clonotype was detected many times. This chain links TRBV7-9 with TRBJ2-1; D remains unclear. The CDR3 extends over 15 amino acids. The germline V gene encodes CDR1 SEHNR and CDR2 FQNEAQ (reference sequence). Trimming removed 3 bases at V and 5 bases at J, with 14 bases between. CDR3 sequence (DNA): TGTGCCAGCAGCTTTCGACAAGCCCCGCACAATGAGCAGTTCTTC. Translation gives CASSFRQAPHNEQFF.

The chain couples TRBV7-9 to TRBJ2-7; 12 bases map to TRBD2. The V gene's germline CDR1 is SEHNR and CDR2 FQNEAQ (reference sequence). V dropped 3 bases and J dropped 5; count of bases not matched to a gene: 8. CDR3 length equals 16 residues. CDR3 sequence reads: CASSFPLAGGLDEQYF. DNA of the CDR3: TGTGCCAGCAGCTTCCCCCTAGCGGGAGGGCTCGACGAGCAGTACTTC.

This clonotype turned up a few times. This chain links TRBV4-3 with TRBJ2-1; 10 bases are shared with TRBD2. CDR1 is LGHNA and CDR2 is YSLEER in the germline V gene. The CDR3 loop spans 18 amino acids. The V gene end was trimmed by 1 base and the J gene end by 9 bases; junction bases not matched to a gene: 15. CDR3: CASSQALYILAGEAEQFF. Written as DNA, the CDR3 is TGCGCCAGCAGCCAAGCGTTGTACATCCTAGCGGGAGAGGCTGAGCAGTTCTTC.

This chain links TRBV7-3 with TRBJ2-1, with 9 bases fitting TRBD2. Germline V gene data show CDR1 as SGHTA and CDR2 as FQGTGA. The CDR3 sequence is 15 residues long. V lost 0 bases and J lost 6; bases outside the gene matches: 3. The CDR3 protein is CASSLTLAGLNEQFF. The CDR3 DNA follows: TGTGCCAGCAGCTTAACTCTAGCGGGACTCAATGAGCAGTTCTTC.